This T cell receptor beta chain comes out of a study of cytomegalovirus exposure and HLA in healthy donors. Study overall: An early data release held about 85 million unique TCRs from HLA-typed donors.

Study-level findings and limits: About 90% or about 30% of the time was how often most TCR beta V segments were productive, according to an earlier analysis. What TCR beta sequences reportedly achieved was accurate prediction of HLA-A and HLA-B alleles in most subjects.

In the PCR, 60 Vbeta and 13 Jbeta primers were used. The data were produced by immunoSEQ multiplex PCR, yet TCRdb's version contains in-frame clones alone and is incomplete. The sample carries approximately 170,000 clones, approximately 80% recorded once. This CDR3 has 14 amino acids. V lost 4 bases and J lost 4, with 11 bases in between. Per germline, CDR1 MGHDK and CDR2 SYGVNS. Worth noting for this clone: Antigen specificity is unknown.

This receptor was obtained from a male donor in good health and CMV-seronegative. This chain uses TRBV25-1 with TRBJ1-5; TRBD1 is a possible D gene (5 bases). The source material was PBMCs. CDR3: CASSGMAGNQPQHF. The CDR3 DNA is TGTGCCAGCAGTGGGATGGCAGGGAATCAGCCCCAGCATTTT.